What follows are 23 T cell receptor beta chains derived from one specimen sequenced in a study of cytomegalovirus exposure and HLA in healthy donors. With 60 Vbeta and 13 Jbeta primers, the PCR was carried out. Profiling relied on immunoSEQ multiplex PCR, and the TCRdb table lists in-frame clones only, not all of them. Among about 160,000 clones listed, 65% to 85% were seen once. Specimen: PBMCs. These receptors were taken from a man aged 45 to 65 in good health and CMV-seropositive.

This clone was seen only a few times. The V gene is TRBV4-1, the J gene TRBJ2-7, with 8 bases fitting TRBD1. The CDR3 spans 15 residues. Germline V gene lookup returns CDR1 MGHRA and CDR2 YSYEKL. Losses at the gene ends were 2 bases for V and 7 bases for J; bases not matched to a gene: 10. The CDR3 nucleotides are TGCGCCAGCAGCCAACAGGGGGCCAACCCGGGGGAGCAGTACTTC. Translated, it gives CASSQQGANPGEQYF.

This clone has a handful of counts. V usage is TRBV28 and J usage is TRBJ1-6; 7 nucleotides line up with TRBD1. After removal of 5 bases from V and 3 bases from J, the junction contained 7 bases not matched to a gene. This CDR3 has 16 amino acids. Germline V lookup: CDR1 MDHEN, CDR2 SYDVKM. The CDR3: CASSLGQANYNSPLHF. The CDR3 DNA follows: TGTGCCAGCAGTCTAGGACAGGCGAACTATAATTCACCCCTCCACTTT. The full variable domain, its missing parts supplied by reference TRBV28 and TRBJ1-6, is DVKVTQSSRYLVKRTGEKVFLECVQDMDHENMFWYRQDPGLGLRLIYFSYDVKMKEKGDIPEGYSVSREKKERFSLILESASTNQTSMYLCASSLGQANYNSPLHFGNGTRLTVT.

The chain recombines TRBV6-1 with TRBJ2-1; unclear D gene. The V end lost 1 base, the J end lost 4 bases, and 5 bases lay between the germline ends. Germline CDR1 and CDR2: MNHNS and SASEGT. The CDR3 is 13 amino acids. CDR3 DNA sequence: TGTGCCAGCAGTGAAGGGGCGTACAATGAGCAGTTCTTC. The encoded protein is CASSEGAYNEQFF.

In this sample, this clone turned up once. In DNA, the CDR3 is TGTGCCAGCACCCATGGAGGGGCGCGTCAGCCCCAGCATTTT. It codes for CASTHGGARQPQHF. The chain links TRBV7-8 to TRBJ1-5; D is possibly TRBD1 (5 bases). The CDR3 runs 14 residues. V shed 7 bases and J shed 6 bases, with 16 bases lying between them. CDR1 is SGHVS and CDR2 is FQNEAQ in the germline V gene.

The gene calls are TRBV4-1 and TRBJ2-1; weak D call: TRBD2 (5 bases). V gave up 4 bases and J gave up 0 bases, with 10 bases separating them. Germline values: CDR1 MGHRA, CDR2 YSYEKL. The CDR3 runs to 15 residues. This CDR3 reads CASSPTGYSYNEQFF. The CDR3 DNA follows: TGCGCCAGCAGCCCCACGGGGTACTCCTACAATGAGCAGTTCTTC.

This sequence joins TRBV5-1 and TRBJ2-5, with 9 bases aligning to TRBD1. The V and J ends lost 1 base and 5 bases, in that order; junction bases with no gene match: 3. Germline V gene sequence: CDR1 SGHRS, CDR2 YFSETQ. The CDR3 covers 14 residues. This chain's CDR3 is CASSLRDRAETQYF. CDR3 DNA sequence: TGCGCCAGCAGCTTGAGGGACAGGGCGGAGACCCAGTACTTC.

This chain connects TRBV2 to TRBJ2-7, with a weak D call TRBD2 (7 bases). The CDR3 sequence is 13 residues long. Germline V gene sequence: CDR1 SNHLY, CDR2 FYNNEI. Trimming removed 8 bases at V and 0 bases at J, with 11 bases between. The CDR3 DNA follows: TGTGCCAGCGTAGGGGGGGCCTCCTACGAGCAGTACTTC. Translating gives CASVGGASYEQYF.

The gene calls are TRBV29-1 and TRBJ2-7; the match to TRBD1 covers 11 bases. Germline V lookup: CDR1 SQVTM, CDR2 ANQGSEA. The CDR3 has 14 residues. Trimming cost V 7 bases and J 3 bases; bases outside gene matches: 8. CDR3 residues: CSASGGTGGYEQYF. The CDR3 DNA is TGCAGCGCGAGCGGGGGGACAGGGGGCTACGAGCAGTACTTC.

The CDR3 sequence is CASSSQGAQYF. DNA for the CDR3: TGTGCCAGCAGTTCCCAGGGCGCCCAGTACTTC. J is TRBJ2-5 and V is TRBV28; the D gene is possibly TRBD1 (5 bases). The CDR3 consists of 11 residues. The germline V and J ends were trimmed by 4 bases and 9 bases, with 9 bases remaining between them. CDR1 and CDR2 (germline): MDHEN, SYDVKM.

This chain joins TRBV28 and TRBJ2-3; 8 bases are a match to TRBD1. Per the germline V gene, CDR1 is MDHEN and CDR2 is SYDVKM. With V trimmed by 6 bases and J by 6 bases, 11 bases remained unmatched. The CDR3 loop spans 15 amino acids. CDR3 loop: CASRPRGQGGDTQYF. The CDR3 coding sequence is TGTGCCAGCAGGCCCCGAGGACAGGGCGGGGATACGCAGTATTTT. Supplemented by reference TRBV28 and TRBJ2-3, the full variable domain reads DVKVTQSSRYLVKRTGEKVFLECVQDMDHENMFWYRQDPGLGLRLIYFSYDVKMKEKGDIPEGYSVSREKKERFSLILESASTNQTSMYLCASRPRGQGGDTQYFGPGTRLTVL.

The chain couples TRBV28 to TRBJ2-1, with TRBD2 identical over 10 bases. The CDR3 runs 16 residues. V trimming: 6 bases; J trimming: 7 bases; junction bases outside the gene matches: 12. Looked up from germline, CDR1 is MDHEN and CDR2 is SYDVKM. The CDR3 loop reads CASRTLAGGSINEQFF. The CDR3, as DNA: TGTGCCAGCAGGACCTTAGCGGGAGGATCTATAAATGAGCAGTTCTTC.

This clone turned up a few times. The chain has TRBV7-9 and TRBJ1-5, with a weak D call TRBD1 (6 bases). Germline V gene data show CDR1 as SEHNR and CDR2 as FQNEAQ (reference sequence). This CDR3 spans 13 amino acids. The ends were cut back, 5 bases at V and 5 bases at J, with 10 bases in the middle. The CDR3 loop reads CASSPTGYQPQHF. CDR3 bases: TGTGCCAGCAGCCCTACAGGGTATCAGCCCCAGCATTTT.

This chain joins TRBV30 and TRBJ1-5; D might be TRBD1 (5 bases). Germline lookup yields CDR1 GTSNPN and CDR2 SVGIG (reference sequence). Trimming removed 5 bases from V and 4 bases from J, with 12 bases in between. The CDR3 consists of 13 residues. The CDR3 DNA sequence: TGTGCCTGGTCGTCCGGGACTAATCAGCCCCAGCATTTT. As protein: CAWSSGTNQPQHF.

The chain combines TRBV7-8 with TRBJ1-5, with TRBD1 matching 7 bases. Germline CDR1 reads SGHVS; CDR2 reads FQNEAQ. The CDR3 consists of 17 residues. Trimming took 5 bases from V and 0 from J; bases not matched to a gene: 10. The CDR3 sequence: CASSQGPGTVSNQPQHF. For the CDR3, the DNA is TGTGCCAGCAGCCAAGGTCCCGGGACAGTTAGCAATCAGCCCCAGCATTTT.

Turning to this clone: Other DNA sequences in this specimen translate into the identical CDR3. This chain links TRBV6-5 with TRBJ2-7; 9 nucleotides match TRBD1. Per germline, CDR1 MNHEY and CDR2 SVGAGI. J was trimmed by 3 bases and V by 8 bases; bases with no gene match: 8. There are 14 residues in the CDR3. CDR3 coding DNA: TGTGCCAGCGGGACAGGGACAGGGATCTACGAGCAGTACTTC. As protein: CASGTGTGIYEQYF.

The chain is built from TRBV5-1 and TRBJ1-5; 7 bases match TRBD1. V shed 4 bases, J shed 11 bases, and the junction held 12 bases outside the gene matches. CDR3 length: 14 amino acids. Germline V gene sequence: CDR1 SGHRS, CDR2 YFSETQ. CDR3 sequence: CASSPGDSLEAQHF. The CDR3 DNA reads TGCGCCAGCAGCCCTGGGGACAGCCTCGAGGCCCAGCATTTT.

The chain employs TRBV28 and TRBJ1-4, with D tentatively TRBD1 (6 bases). V dropped 5 bases and J dropped 7 bases, with 20 bases sitting between them. The CDR3 consists of 16 residues. The germline V gene encodes CDR1 MDHEN and CDR2 SYDVKM. The CDR3 is CASSHPQQGGSEKLFF. CDR3 sequence (DNA): TGTGCCAGCAGTCATCCGCAACAGGGTGGAAGTGAAAAACTGTTTTTT.

V usage is TRBV5-1 and J usage is TRBJ1-1, with 7 nucleotides matching TRBD1. The CDR3 contains 14 residues. With V trimmed by 2 bases and J by 5 bases, 6 bases remained unmatched. CDR1 is SGHRS and CDR2 is YFSETQ in the germline V gene. The CDR3 protein is CASSFQGERTEAFF. The CDR3 DNA follows: TGCGCCAGCAGCTTTCAGGGGGAGAGGACTGAAGCTTTCTTT.

The chain couples TRBV2 to TRBJ1-5; maybe TRBD1 (6 bases). Per the germline V gene, CDR1 is SNHLY and CDR2 is FYNNEI. The CDR3 extends over 15 amino acids. V shed 7 bases and J shed 7 bases, with 20 bases lying between them. CDR3: CASTQGGGWLQPQHF. CDR3 sequence (DNA): TGTGCCAGCACCCAAGGTGGGGGCTGGTTGCAGCCCCAGCATTTT.

The CDR3 sequence is CASTGNYGYTF. The CDR3 DNA reads TGTGCCAGCACGGGGAACTATGGCTACACCTTC. V gene TRBV6-1 combines with J gene TRBJ1-2, with unresolved D. CDR1 is MNHNS and CDR2 is SASEGT in the germline V gene. V lost 7 bases to trimming and J lost 2 bases, with 5 bases between them. The CDR3 has 11 residues.

This CDR3 reads CASSLGLAGEQFF. CDR3 sequence (DNA): TGCGCCAGCAGCTTGGGACTAGCGGGTGAGCAGTTCTTC. The chain joins TRBV5-1 to TRBJ2-1; TRBD2 matches at 10 bases. The ends lost 0 bases at V and 9 bases at J; junction bases unmatched: 0. Germline CDR1 and CDR2: SGHRS and YFSETQ. The CDR3 has 13 amino acids.

In this sample, this clone turned up once. The J gene is TRBJ1-1, the V gene TRBV7-3, with TRBD1 matching over 7 bases. This CDR3 is 13 amino acids long. V was clipped by 5 bases and J by 3 bases; unmatched bases: 3. CDR1 is SGHTA, CDR2 FQGTGA, per germline. The CDR3 loop reads CASSPGGYTEAFF. DNA of the CDR3: TGTGCCAGCAGCCCAGGGGGGTACACTGAAGCTTTCTTT.

This chain uses TRBV27 with TRBJ2-7; 13 bases map to TRBD2. The germline V gene has CDR1 MNHEY and CDR2 SMNVEV (reference sequence). The V segment lost 5 bases and the J segment 3 bases; nucleotides outside the gene matches: 4. The length of the CDR3 is 15 residues. This CDR3 reads CASSLTSGRVYEQYF. The CDR3 DNA is TGTGCCAGCAGTCTAACTAGCGGGAGGGTCTACGAGCAGTACTTC.